What follows are 17 T cell receptor beta chains derived from one specimen sequenced in a study of CD8+ T cells in alopecia areata. Extracted RNA was reverse transcribed, and the resulting cDNA served as sequencing template. Generated by immunoSEQ multiplex PCR, the TCRdb table keeps only in-frame clones and is missing some. The sample shows some 200,000 clones, more than 50% of them seen only once. Sequenced: CD8+ T cells sorted from blood. The receptors stem from a human donor in good health.

The rearrangement joins TRBV30 to TRBJ2-1; 7 positions match TRBD2. The ends lost 4 bases at V and 5 bases at J; junction bases unmatched: 8. Germline-derived CDR1 and CDR2 are GTSNPN and SVGIG (reference sequence). This CDR3 is 14 amino acids long. The CDR3 nucleotides are TGTGCCTGGAACAGCGGGGCTGGCGACAATGAGCAGTTCTTC. Amino acids: CAWNSGAGDNEQFF. Full variable domain (remainder filled in from reference TRBV30 and TRBJ2-1): SQTIHQWPATLVQPVGSPLSLECTVEGTSNPNLYWYRQAAGRGLQLLFYSVGIGQISSEVPQNLSASRPQDRQFILSSKKLLLSDSGFYLCAWNSGAGDNEQFFGPGTRLTVL.

The chain has TRBV27 and TRBJ2-6; D is ambiguous. V was clipped by 2 bases and J by 2 bases, with 7 bases between them. In germline, CDR1 is MNHEY, CDR2 SMNVEV (reference sequence). The CDR3 spans 15 residues. The DNA of the CDR3 is TGTGCCAGCAGTTTAAGCCCGGCTGGGGCCAACGTCCTGACTTTC. Its translation: CASSLSPAGANVLTF.

As regards this clone: The same CDR3 arises from other DNA sequences in this sample as well. The genes are TRBV9 and TRBJ2-5; D unclear. Trimming removed 0 bases from V and 4 bases from J, with 4 bases in between. This CDR3 has 12 residues. Germline V gene data show CDR1 as SGDLS and CDR2 as YYNGEE. CDR3 sequence reads: CASSVGSETQYF. The CDR3 DNA reads as TGTGCCAGCAGCGTAGGGTCAGAGACCCAGTACTTC.

This clone was detected a few times. This chain connects TRBV18 to TRBJ2-7, with D possibly being TRBD2 (6 bases). CDR1 and CDR2 from the germline V gene are KGHSH and LQKENI. The length of the CDR3 is 13 residues. V lost 5 bases to trimming and J lost 7 bases, with 15 bases between them. The CDR3 DNA reads TGTGCCAGCTCATTGGGCCCCAGCGGGGAGCAGTACTTC. Its translation is CASSLGPSGEQYF. Looking up the rest from reference TRBV18 and TRBJ2-7 gives the full variable domain: NAGVMQNPRHLVRRRGQEARLRCSPMKGHSHVYWYRQLPEEGLKFMVYLQKENIIDESGMPKERFSAEFPKEGPSILRIQQVVRGDSAAYFCASSLGPSGEQYFGPGTRLTVT.

This clone was seen more than once but under ten times. This rearrangement joins TRBV27 to TRBJ1-2; perhaps TRBD1 as D (6 bases). Trimming took 5 bases from V and 8 from J, leaving 15 bases between them. This CDR3 is 13 amino acids long. CDR1 MNHEY and CDR2 SMNVEV come from the germline V gene (reference sequence). In DNA form, the CDR3 reads TGTGCCAGCAGTGGGGGGCTCTCTCGGGGCTACACCTTC. It codes for CASSGGLSRGYTF.

About this clone itself: Other nucleotide sequences from this sample produce the same CDR3. J is TRBJ1-1 and V is TRBV29-1, with 7 bases aligning to TRBD1. This CDR3 is 12 amino acids long. Germline V CDR1 and CDR2: SQVTM, ANQGSEA. V lost 4 bases to trimming and J lost 4 bases; unmatched junction nucleotides: 3. Here the CDR3 reads CSVVGGSTEAFF. As DNA, the CDR3 is TGCAGCGTTGTAGGGGGCTCCACTGAAGCTTTCTTT.

CDR3 protein: CASSDTSSAGGETQYF. For the CDR3, the DNA is TGTGCCAGCAGTGACACTTCCTCGGCGGGCGGGGAGACCCAGTACTTC. The J gene is TRBJ2-5, the V gene TRBV2; tentatively, D is TRBD2 (5 bases). The germline CDR1 and CDR2 sequences are SNHLY and FYNNEI. Trimming left V 3 bases short and J 5 bases short, with 19 bases between. The CDR3 contains 16 residues. Variable domain in full (rest from reference TRBV2 and TRBJ2-5): EPEVTQTPSHQVTQMGQEVILRCVPISNHLYFYWYRQILGQKVEFLVSFYNNEISEKSEIFDDQFSVERPDGSNFTLKIRSTKLEDSAMYFCASSDTSSAGGETQYFGPGTRLLVL.

This clone appeared a single time. The chain carries TRBV11-1 and TRBJ1-1, with D maybe TRBD1 (5 bases). Deletions cut 5 bases from V and 6 bases from J, with 16 bases between. The germline V gene has CDR1 SGHAT and CDR2 FQDESV (reference sequence). This CDR3 region has 14 residues. For the CDR3, the DNA is TGTGCCAGCAGCATGGGGGTCAACGTCGCTGAAGCTTTCTTT. Encoded protein: CASSMGVNVAEAFF. Combining the CDR3 with reference TRBV11-1 and TRBJ1-1 gives the whole variable domain EAEVAQSPRYKITEKSQAVAFWCDPISGHATLYWYRQILGQGPELLVQFQDESVVDDSQLPKDRFSAERLKGVDSTLKIQPAELGDSAMYLCASSMGVNVAEAFFGQGTRLTVV.

This clone appeared a few times. The genes are TRBV7-8 and TRBJ2-1; D is possibly TRBD2 (5 bases). This CDR3 region has 14 residues. V dropped 10 bases and J dropped 0 bases, with 13 bases sitting between them. Germline CDR1 SGHVS, CDR2 FQNEAQ. This chain's CDR3 is CAISSAGSYNEQFF. The CDR3 nucleotides read TGTGCCATCTCATCGGCGGGCTCCTACAATGAGCAGTTCTTC.

This clone was counted between two and nine times. This chain uses TRBV7-9 with TRBJ2-5; the D is unclear. V was pared by 1 base and J by 5 bases, with 8 bases between. Germline V gene lookup returns CDR1 SEHNR and CDR2 FQNEAQ (reference sequence). This CDR3 is built from 13 residues. CDR3 DNA sequence: TGTGCCAGCAGCTTAGTAATGGGGGAGACCCAGTACTTC. As protein: CASSLVMGETQYF.

This clone showed up just a few times. The gene calls are TRBV27 and TRBJ1-6; weak D call: TRBD1 (5 bases). This CDR3 is 14 amino acids long. Trimming took 3 bases from V and 8 from J, leaving 11 bases between them. CDR1 MNHEY and CDR2 SMNVEV come from the germline V gene (reference sequence). CDR3 in amino acids: CASSFFSRDSPLHF. The CDR3 DNA reads TGTGCCAGCAGTTTTTTCTCCAGGGATTCACCCCTCCACTTT.

The rearrangement uses TRBV4-1 and TRBJ2-3; D might be TRBD2 (7 bases). This CDR3 contains 15 residues. Germline CDR1 and CDR2: MGHRA and YSYEKL. Between the trimmed V and J ends, which lost 0 bases and 6 bases, there was a span of 13 bases. The CDR3 loop reads CASSQEGGGRDTQYF. The CDR3 DNA is TGCGCCAGCAGCCAAGAGGGGGGGGGCAGGGATACGCAGTATTTT.

This chain connects TRBV2 to TRBJ2-1; D is possibly TRBD1 or TRBD2 (5 bases each). From germline, CDR1 is SNHLY and CDR2 FYNNEI. With 3 bases removed from V and 0 bases from J, the gap between germline ends came to 12 bases. This CDR3 region has 16 residues. The CDR3 sequence: CASSDEGKSSYNEQFF. DNA for the CDR3: TGTGCCAGCAGTGATGAGGGGAAAAGCTCCTACAATGAGCAGTTCTTC.

This clone has just a few counts. The genes are TRBV27 and TRBJ1-6; TRBD1 aligns across 7 bases. The junction had 11 bases not matched to a gene; V was cut back by 5 bases and J by 10 bases. Germline V gene lookup returns CDR1 MNHEY and CDR2 SMNVEV (reference sequence). CDR3 length: 15 residues. Here the CDR3 reads CASSLRQGGGSPLHF. Written as DNA, the CDR3 is TGTGCCAGCAGTCTGAGACAGGGAGGGGGCTCACCCCTCCACTTT.

The J gene is TRBJ2-1, the V gene TRBV30; TRBD2 is a possible D gene (6 bases). The CDR3 extends over 14 amino acids. V was cut by 3 bases and J by 7 bases, with 16 bases left in between. Germline values: CDR1 GTSNPN, CDR2 SVGIG (reference sequence). CDR3 loop: CAWSVLGGGNEQFF. The CDR3 nucleotides read TGTGCCTGGAGCGTCCTCGGGGGTGGTAATGAGCAGTTCTTC.

The chain links TRBV4-2 to TRBJ2-3; D gene ambiguous. The CDR3 extends over 10 amino acids. Trimming cost V 5 bases and J 5 bases, with 2 bases left between them. Germline lookup yields CDR1 LGHNA and CDR2 YNFKEQ. Written as DNA, the CDR3 is TGTGCCAGCAGCTTAGATACGCAGTATTTT. Translating gives CASSLDTQYF.

Notes on this clone: This sample also contains other DNA sequences that code for the same CDR3. This sequence joins TRBV5-6 and TRBJ2-7; the D gene could be TRBD1 or TRBD2 (5 bases each). The CDR3 contains 13 residues. Trimming stripped 3 bases from V and 1 base from J, with 8 bases between. CDR1 is SGHDT and CDR2 is YYEEEE in the germline V gene. The CDR3 region has the DNA TGTGCCAGCAGCTGGGACGGATCCTACGAGCAGTACTTC. Translating gives CASSWDGSYEQYF.